This T cell receptor (beta chain) was recovered during a study of blood T cells in healthy people across ages. Whole-study results and caveats: Older age coincided with a roughly linear decline in TCR beta diversity per million T cells.

A J-beta primer mix and a sample-barcoded 5' primer were used in a second PCR of roughly 6 to 11 cycles. From the 5' RACE reads, TCRdb called clonotypes with MiXCR, one entry per CDR3 protein. Here the sample spans approximately 780,000 distinct CDR3 sequences, roughly 24% being singletons. As for this clonotype: Its antigen is currently unknown. At one boundary the junction diverges from the germline segment, which might be a read error.

This CDR3 has 15 residues. CDR1 LNHDA and CDR2 SQIVND come from the germline V gene (reference sequence). The authors drew 8.5 to 10 milliliters of peripheral blood from each donor. The same sample was also studied in work on T cells of mothers and their children. That source reports: Nine systemically healthy Caucasian donors: three mothers, six children.

The sample taken for sequencing was blood. The gene calls are TRBV19 and TRBJ2-3; 9 bases line up with TRBD1. This receptor was identified in a boy between 10 and 17 years old in good health. The CDR3 bases are TGTGCCAGTAGCCGACAGGGGGGGGCACAAGATGCGCAGTATTTT. It yields the protein CASSRQGGAQDAQYF.